Below, one T cell receptor beta chain is given with its context. The record originates from a study of blood T cell repertoires in COVID-19. A COVID-19 case was met by exposed participants within 2 weeks before study entry. The assay was immunoSEQ multiplex PCR, and TCRdb's table has in-frame clones only and misses some. Of about 320,000 clones detected, over 90% appear once; the ten largest clones hold less than 4%. CDR3 length: 14 amino acids. Germline-derived CDR1 and CDR2 are SGHKS and YYEKEE (reference sequence). V shed 2 bases and J 6 bases; nucleotides not matched to a gene: 5. The chain couples TRBV5-5 to TRBJ2-1; TRBD2 aligns across 7 bases. This receptor was identified in a woman between 25 and 40 years old who had been exposed to COVID-19. Sequenced sample: PBMCs or T cells enriched from blood (not recorded which). The CDR3 sequence: CASSFLGGINEQFF. In nucleotides, the CDR3 is TGTGCCAGCAGCTTTCTGGGAGGGATCAATGAGCAGTTCTTC.